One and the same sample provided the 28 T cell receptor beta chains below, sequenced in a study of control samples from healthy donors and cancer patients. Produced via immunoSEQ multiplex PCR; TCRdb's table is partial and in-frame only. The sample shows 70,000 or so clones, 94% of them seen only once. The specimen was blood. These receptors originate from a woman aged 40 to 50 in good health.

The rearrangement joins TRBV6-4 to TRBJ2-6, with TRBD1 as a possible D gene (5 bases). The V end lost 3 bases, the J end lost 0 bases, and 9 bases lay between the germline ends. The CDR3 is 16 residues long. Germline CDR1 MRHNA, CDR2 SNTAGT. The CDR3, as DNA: TGTGCCAGCAGTGAAACCGACAGCTCTGGGGCCAACGTCCTGACTTTC. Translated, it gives CASSETDSSGANVLTF.

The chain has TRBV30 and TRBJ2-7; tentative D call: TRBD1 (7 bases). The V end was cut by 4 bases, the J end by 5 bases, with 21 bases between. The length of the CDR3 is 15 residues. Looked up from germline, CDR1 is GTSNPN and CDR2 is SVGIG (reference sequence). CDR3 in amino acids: CAWKVGTRGEHEQYF. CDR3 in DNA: TGTGCCTGGAAGGTTGGAACCAGGGGGGAGCACGAGCAGTACTTC.

The CDR3 DNA reads TGTGCCAGCAGCTCATACAGGGGTTCCAACTACAATGAGCAGTTCTTC. Amino acid sequence: CASSSYRGSNYNEQFF. The V gene is TRBV11-2, the J gene TRBJ2-1; 7 bases match TRBD1. Germline V gene sequence: CDR1 SGHAT, CDR2 FQNNGV. J lost 3 bases, V lost 4 bases, and 9 bases had no gene match. There are 16 residues in the CDR3. Supplemented by reference TRBV11-2 and TRBJ2-1, the full variable domain reads EAGVAQSPRYKIIEKRQSVAFWCNPISGHATLYWYQQILGQGPKLLIQFQNNGVVDDSQLPKDRFSAERLKGVDSTLKIQPAKLEDSAVYLCASSSYRGSNYNEQFFGPGTRLTVL.

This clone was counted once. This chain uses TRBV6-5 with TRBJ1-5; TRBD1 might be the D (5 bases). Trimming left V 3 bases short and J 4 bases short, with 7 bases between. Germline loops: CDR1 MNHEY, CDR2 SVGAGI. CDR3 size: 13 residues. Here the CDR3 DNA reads TGTGCCAGCAGTTATGGGGGTAATCAGCCCCAGCATTTT. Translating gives CASSYGGNQPQHF.

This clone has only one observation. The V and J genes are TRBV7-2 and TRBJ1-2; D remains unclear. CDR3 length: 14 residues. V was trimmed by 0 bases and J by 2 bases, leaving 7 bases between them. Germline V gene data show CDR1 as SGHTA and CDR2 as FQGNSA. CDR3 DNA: TGTGCCAGCAGCTTAGCCTTTCCGAACTATGGCTACACCTTC. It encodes CASSLAFPNYGYTF.

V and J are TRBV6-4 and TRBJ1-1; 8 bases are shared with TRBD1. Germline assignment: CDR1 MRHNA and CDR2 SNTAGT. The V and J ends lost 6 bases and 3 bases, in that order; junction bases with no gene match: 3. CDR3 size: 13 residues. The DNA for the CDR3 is TGTGCCAGCAGCGCGGACAGGGACACTGAAGCTTTCTTT. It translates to CASSADRDTEAFF.

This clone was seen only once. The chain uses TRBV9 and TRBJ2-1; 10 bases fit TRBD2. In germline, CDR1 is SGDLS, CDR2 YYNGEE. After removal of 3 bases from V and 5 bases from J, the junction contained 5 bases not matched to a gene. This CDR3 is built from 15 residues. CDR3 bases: TGTGCCAGCAGCGCCCCTAGCGGGAGTCACAATGAGCAGTTCTTC. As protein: CASSAPSGSHNEQFF.

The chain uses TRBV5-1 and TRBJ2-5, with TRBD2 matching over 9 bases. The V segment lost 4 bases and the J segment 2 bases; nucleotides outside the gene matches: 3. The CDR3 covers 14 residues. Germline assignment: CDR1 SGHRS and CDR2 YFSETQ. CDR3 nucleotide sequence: TGCGCCAGCAGCCTGACTAGCGGACAAGAGACCCAGTACTTC. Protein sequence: CASSLTSGQETQYF.

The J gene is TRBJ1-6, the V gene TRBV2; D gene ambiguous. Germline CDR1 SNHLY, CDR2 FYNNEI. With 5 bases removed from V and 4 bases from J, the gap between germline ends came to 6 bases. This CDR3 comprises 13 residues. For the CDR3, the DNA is TGTGCCAGCAGTCCTTTTTATAATTCACCCCTCCACTTT. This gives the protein CASSPFYNSPLHF.

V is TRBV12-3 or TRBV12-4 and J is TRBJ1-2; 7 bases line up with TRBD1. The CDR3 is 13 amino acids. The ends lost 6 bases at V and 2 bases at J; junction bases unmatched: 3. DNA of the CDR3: TGTGCCAGCAGCGGACAGGAGAACTATGGCTACACCTTC. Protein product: CASSGQENYGYTF.

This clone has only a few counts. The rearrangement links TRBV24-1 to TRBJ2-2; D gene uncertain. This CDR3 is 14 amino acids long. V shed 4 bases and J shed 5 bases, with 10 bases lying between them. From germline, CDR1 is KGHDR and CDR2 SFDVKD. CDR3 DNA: TGTGCCACCAGTGAACTTACAGAGACCGGGGAGCTGTTTTTT. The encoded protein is CATSELTETGELFF.

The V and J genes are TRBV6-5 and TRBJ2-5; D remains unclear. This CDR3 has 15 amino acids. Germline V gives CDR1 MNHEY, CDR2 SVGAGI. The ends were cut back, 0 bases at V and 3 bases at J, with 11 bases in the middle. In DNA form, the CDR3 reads TGTGCCAGCAGTTACTCGAGGACGGTCAAAGAGACCCAGTACTTC. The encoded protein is CASSYSRTVKETQYF.

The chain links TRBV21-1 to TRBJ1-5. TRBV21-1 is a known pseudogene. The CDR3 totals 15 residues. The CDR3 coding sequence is TGTGCCAGCAGCGTGGGGGGGGAAAGTGTGCAGCCCCAGCATTTT. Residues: CASSVGGESVQPQHF.

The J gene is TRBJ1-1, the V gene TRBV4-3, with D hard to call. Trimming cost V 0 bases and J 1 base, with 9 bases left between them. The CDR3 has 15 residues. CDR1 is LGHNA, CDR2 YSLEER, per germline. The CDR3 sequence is CASSQDAPRNTEAFF. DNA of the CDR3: TGCGCCAGCAGCCAAGATGCCCCGAGGAACACTGAAGCTTTCTTT.

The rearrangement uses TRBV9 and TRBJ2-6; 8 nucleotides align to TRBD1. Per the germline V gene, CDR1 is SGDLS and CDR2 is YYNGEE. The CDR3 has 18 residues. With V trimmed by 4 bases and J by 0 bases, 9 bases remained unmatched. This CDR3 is CASSFGTGHLSGANVLTF. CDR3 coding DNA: TGTGCCAGCAGCTTCGGGACAGGACACCTCTCTGGGGCCAACGTCCTGACTTTC.

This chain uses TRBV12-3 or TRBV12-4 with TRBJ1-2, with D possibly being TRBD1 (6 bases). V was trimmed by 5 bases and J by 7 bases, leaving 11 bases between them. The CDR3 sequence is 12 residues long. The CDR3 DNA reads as TGTGCCAGCAGTCACACAGGGTTTGGCTACACCTTC. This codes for CASSHTGFGYTF.

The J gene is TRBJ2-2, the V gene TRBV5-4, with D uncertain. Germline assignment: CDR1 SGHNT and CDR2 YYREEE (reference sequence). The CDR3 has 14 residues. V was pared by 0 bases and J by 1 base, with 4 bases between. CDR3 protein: CASSLGGNTGELFF. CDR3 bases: TGTGCCAGCAGCTTGGGTGGGAACACCGGGGAGCTGTTTTTT.

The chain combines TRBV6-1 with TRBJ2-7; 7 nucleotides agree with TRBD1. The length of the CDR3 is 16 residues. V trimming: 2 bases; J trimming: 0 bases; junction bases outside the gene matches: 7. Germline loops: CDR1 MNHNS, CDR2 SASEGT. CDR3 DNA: TGTGCCAGCAGTGAACAGACAGGGAGCCCCTCCTACGAGCAGTACTTC. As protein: CASSEQTGSPSYEQYF.

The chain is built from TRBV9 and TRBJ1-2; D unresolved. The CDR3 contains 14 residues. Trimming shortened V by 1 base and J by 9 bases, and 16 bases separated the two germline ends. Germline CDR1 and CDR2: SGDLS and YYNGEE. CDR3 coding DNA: TGTGCCAGCAGCGTATCGACTAAGGACGGGAGCTACACCTTC. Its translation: CASSVSTKDGSYTF. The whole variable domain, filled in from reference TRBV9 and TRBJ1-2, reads DSGVTQTPKHLITATGQRVTLRCSPRSGDLSVYWYQQSLDQGLQFLIQYYNGEERAKGNILERFSAQQFPDLHSELNLSSLELGDSALYFCASSVSTKDGSYTFGSGTRLTVV.

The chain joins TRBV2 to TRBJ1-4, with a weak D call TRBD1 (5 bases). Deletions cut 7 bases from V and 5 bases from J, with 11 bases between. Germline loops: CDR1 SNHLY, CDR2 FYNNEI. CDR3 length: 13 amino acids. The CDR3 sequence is CASTWRQNEKLFF. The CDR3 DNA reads TGTGCCAGCACCTGGAGACAGAATGAAAAACTGTTTTTT. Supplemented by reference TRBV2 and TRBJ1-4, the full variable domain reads EPEVTQTPSHQVTQMGQEVILRCVPISNHLYFYWYRQILGQKVEFLVSFYNNEISEKSEIFDDQFSVERPDGSNFTLKIRSTKLEDSAMYFCASTWRQNEKLFFGSGTQLSVL.

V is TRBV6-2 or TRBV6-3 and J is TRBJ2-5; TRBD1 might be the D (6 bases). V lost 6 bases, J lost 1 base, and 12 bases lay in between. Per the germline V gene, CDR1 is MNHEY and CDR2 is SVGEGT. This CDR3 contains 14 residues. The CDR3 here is CASSPTGLQETQYF. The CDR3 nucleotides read TGTGCCAGCAGCCCCACAGGGCTCCAAGAGACCCAGTACTTC.

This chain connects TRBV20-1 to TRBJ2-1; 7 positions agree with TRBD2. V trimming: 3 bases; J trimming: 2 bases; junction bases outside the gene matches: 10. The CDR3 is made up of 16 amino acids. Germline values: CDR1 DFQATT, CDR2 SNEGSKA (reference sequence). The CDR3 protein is CSASSGNAGAYNEQFF. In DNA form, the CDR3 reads TGCAGTGCTAGTTCGGGGAACGCGGGAGCCTACAATGAGCAGTTCTTC.

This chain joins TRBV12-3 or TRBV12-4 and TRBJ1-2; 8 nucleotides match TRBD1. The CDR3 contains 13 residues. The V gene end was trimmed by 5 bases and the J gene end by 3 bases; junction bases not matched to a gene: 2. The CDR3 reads CASSLQGDYGYTF. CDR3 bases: TGTGCCAGCAGTCTACAGGGGGACTATGGCTACACCTTC.

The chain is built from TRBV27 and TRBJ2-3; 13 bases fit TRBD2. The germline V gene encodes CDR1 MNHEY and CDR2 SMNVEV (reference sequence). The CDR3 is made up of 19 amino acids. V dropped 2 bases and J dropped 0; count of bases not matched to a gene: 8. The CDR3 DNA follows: TGTGCCAGCAGTTTAGGGGGACTAGCGGGATGGGGGAGCACAGATACGCAGTATTTT. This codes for CASSLGGLAGWGSTDTQYF.

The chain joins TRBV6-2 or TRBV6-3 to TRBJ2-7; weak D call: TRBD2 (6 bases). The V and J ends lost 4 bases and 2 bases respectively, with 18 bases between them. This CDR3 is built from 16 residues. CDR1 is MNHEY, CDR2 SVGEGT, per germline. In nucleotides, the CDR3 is TGTGCCAGCAGTTCGGCGGGGAAGGGCCCTCCCTACGAGCAGTACTTC. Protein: CASSSAGKGPPYEQYF.

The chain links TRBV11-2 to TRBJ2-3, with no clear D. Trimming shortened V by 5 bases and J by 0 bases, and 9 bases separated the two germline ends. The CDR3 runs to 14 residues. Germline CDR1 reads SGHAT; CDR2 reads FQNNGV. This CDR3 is CASSAVPSTDTQYF. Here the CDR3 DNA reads TGTGCCAGCAGCGCCGTTCCTAGCACAGATACGCAGTATTTT. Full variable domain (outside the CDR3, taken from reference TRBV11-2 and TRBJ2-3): EAGVAQSPRYKIIEKRQSVAFWCNPISGHATLYWYQQILGQGPKLLIQFQNNGVVDDSQLPKDRFSAERLKGVDSTLKIQPAKLEDSAVYLCASSAVPSTDTQYFGPGTRLTVL.

The CDR3 DNA reads as TGTGCCAGCAGACGGGCGGGACTATACGAGCAGTACTTC. As protein: CASRRAGLYEQYF. V is TRBV2 and J is TRBJ2-7; 7 bases align to TRBD2. Per germline, CDR1 SNHLY and CDR2 FYNNEI. Unmatched junction bases numbered 6, after V lost 6 bases and J lost 4 bases. There are 13 residues in the CDR3.

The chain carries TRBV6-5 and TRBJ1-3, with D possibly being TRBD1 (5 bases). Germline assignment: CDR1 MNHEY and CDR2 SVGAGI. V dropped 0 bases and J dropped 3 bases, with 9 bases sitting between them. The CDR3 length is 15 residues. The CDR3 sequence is CASSYSIRGGNTIYF. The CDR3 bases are TGTGCCAGCAGTTACTCGATAAGGGGTGGAAACACCATATATTTT.